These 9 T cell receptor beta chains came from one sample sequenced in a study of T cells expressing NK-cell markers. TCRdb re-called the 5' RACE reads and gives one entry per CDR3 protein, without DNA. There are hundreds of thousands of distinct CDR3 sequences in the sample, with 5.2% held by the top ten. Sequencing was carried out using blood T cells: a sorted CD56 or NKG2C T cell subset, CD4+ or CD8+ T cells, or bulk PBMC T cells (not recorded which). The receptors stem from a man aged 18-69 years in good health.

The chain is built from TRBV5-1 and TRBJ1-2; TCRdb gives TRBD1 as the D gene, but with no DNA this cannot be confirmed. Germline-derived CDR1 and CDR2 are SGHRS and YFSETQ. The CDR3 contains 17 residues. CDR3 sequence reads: CASSLLGGQGVRDGYTF.

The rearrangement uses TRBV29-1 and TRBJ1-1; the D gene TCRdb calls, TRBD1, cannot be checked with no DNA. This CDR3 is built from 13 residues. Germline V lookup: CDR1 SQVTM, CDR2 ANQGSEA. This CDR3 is CSAGQGGNTEAFF.

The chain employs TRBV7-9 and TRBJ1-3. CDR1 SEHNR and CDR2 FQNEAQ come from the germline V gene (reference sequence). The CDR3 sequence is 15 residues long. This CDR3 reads CASSRTGSSGNTIYF.

CDR3 residues: CASRTRHRRNTEAFF. This sequence joins TRBV12-3 or TRBV12-4 and TRBJ1-1; the D gene TCRdb calls, TRBD1, cannot be checked with no DNA. CDR3 length equals 15 residues.

The CDR3 sequence is CAISAKDGNEQYF. V gene TRBV10-3 combines with J gene TRBJ2-7; TCRdb's D call, TRBD1, is unchecked because there is no DNA. Germline lookup yields CDR1 ENHRY and CDR2 SYGVKD. The CDR3 contains 13 residues.

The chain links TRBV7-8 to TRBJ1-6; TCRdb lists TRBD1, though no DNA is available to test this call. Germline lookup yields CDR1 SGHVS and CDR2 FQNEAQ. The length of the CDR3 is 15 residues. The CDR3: CASSLLTVSNSPLHF.

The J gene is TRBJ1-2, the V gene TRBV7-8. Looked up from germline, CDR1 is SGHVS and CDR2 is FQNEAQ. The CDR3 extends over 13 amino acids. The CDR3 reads CASSLKLNYGYTF.

The CDR3 loop is CASRGETNTGELFF. V and J are TRBV7-9 and TRBJ2-2; the D gene TCRdb calls, TRBD1, cannot be checked with no DNA. Per the germline V gene, CDR1 is SEHNR and CDR2 is FQNEAQ (reference sequence). The CDR3 sequence is 14 residues long.

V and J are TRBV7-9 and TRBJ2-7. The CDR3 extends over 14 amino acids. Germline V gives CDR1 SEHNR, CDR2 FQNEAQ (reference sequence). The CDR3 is CASSLVASTYEQYF. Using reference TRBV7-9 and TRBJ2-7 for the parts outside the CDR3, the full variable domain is DTGVSQNPRHKITKRGQNVTFRCDPISEHNRLYWYRQTLGQGPEFLTYFQNEAQLEKSRLLSDRFSAERPKGSFSTLEIQRTEQGDSAMYLCASSLVASTYEQYFGPGTRLTVT.